The rows below give T cell receptor beta chains drawn from one sample of a study of blood T cell repertoires in COVID-19. TCRdb's copy holds only in-frame clones and misses some; the assay was immunoSEQ multiplex PCR. Of roughly 180,000 clones in the sample, 82% were seen once. Material: peripheral blood. The receptor set was obtained from a woman in her twenties or thirties with acute or convalescent COVID-19. Each CDR3 is given with its conserved first and last residue. Fields, in order: D gene, CDR3 length, V gene, clone size, J gene, CDR3 protein, CDR3 DNA. D genes are given only for firm matches. Expanded clones are given a class, and other clones once, few, many or no size at all.

>TRBD1|16|TRBV9|few|TRBJ1-1
CASSPQRGGQGAEAFF
TGTGCCAGCAGCCCTCAAAGGGGGGGACAGGGGGCTGAAGCTTTCTTT
>TRBD1|14|TRBV19|.|TRBJ1-2
CASSPGQGFVGYTF
TGTGCCAGTAGTCCGGGACAGGGATTTGTTGGCTACACCTTC
>.|14|TRBV19|.|TRBJ2-1
CASSPRDSRNEQFF
TGTGCCAGTAGCCCCCGAGACAGTCGAAATGAGCAGTTCTTC
>.|13|TRBV7-9|.|TRBJ2-2
CASSLALAGELFF
TGTGCCAGCAGCTTAGCCCTCGCCGGGGAGCTGTTTTTT
>.|13|TRBV5-1|.|TRBJ1-4
CASSYPGEEKLFF
TGCGCCAGCAGCTATCCGGGAGAAGAAAAACTGTTTTTT
>.|15|TRBV9|.|TRBJ1-5
CASSGGAEADQPQHF
TGTGCCAGCAGCGGCGGGGCAGAAGCGGATCAGCCCCAGCATTTT
>.|16|TRBV6-1|.|TRBJ1-2
CASSERGDGSHYGYTF
TGTGCCAGCAGTGAACGGGGGGACGGGTCGCACTATGGCTACACCTTC
>.|11|TRBV20-1|.|TRBJ2-7
CSATEVWEQYF
TGCAGTGCGACGGAGGTGTGGGAGCAGTACTTC
>TRBD1|14|TRBV5-1|.|TRBJ2-7
CASKRGGDSYEQYF
TGCGCCAGCAAGAGAGGGGGCGACTCCTACGAGCAGTACTTC
>TRBD1|13|TRBV29-1|.|TRBJ1-1
CSVLGTGETEAFF
TGCAGCGTTCTCGGGACAGGGGAAACTGAAGCTTTCTTT
>TRBD1|15|TRBV7-8|.|TRBJ1-5
CASSHDRVFSQPQHF
TGTGCCAGCAGCCACGACAGGGTTTTTTCTCAGCCCCAGCATTTT
>TRBD1|15|TRBV11-2|.|TRBJ2-5
CASSSNRGGSETQYF
TGTGCCAGCAGCTCGAACAGGGGTGGGTCGGAGACCCAGTACTTC
>TRBD2|14|TRBV13|.|TRBJ2-7
CASSLAGVPYEQYF
TGTGCCAGCAGCCTAGCGGGAGTTCCCTACGAGCAGTACTTC
>.|13|TRBV7-3|few|TRBJ1-1
CASSPQPNTEAFF
TGTGCCAGCAGCCCACAACCCAACACTGAAGCTTTCTTT
>.|15|TRBV12-5|.|TRBJ2-5
CASSVNAGPVKTQYF
TGTGCTAGTAGTGTGAACGCGGGGCCAGTGAAGACCCAGTACTTC
>TRBD2|16|TRBV4-1|.|TRBJ2-1
CASSQPGLAGDNEQFF
TGCGCCAGCAGCCAACCGGGACTAGCGGGAGACAATGAGCAGTTCTTC
>TRBD1|14|TRBV5-1|few|TRBJ2-7
CASSPGQGASEQYF
TGCGCCAGCAGCCCGGGACAGGGGGCGTCCGAGCAGTACTTC
>.|13|TRBV5-4|few|TRBJ2-7
CASSLGLRYEQYF
TGTGCCAGCAGCTTGGGACTCCGTTACGAGCAGTACTTC
>TRBD1|14|TRBV11-3|.|TRBJ2-3
CASSRDRGTDTQYF
TGTGCCAGCAGCCGGGACAGGGGCACAGATACGCAGTATTTT
>TRBD1|15|TRBV15|.|TRBJ1-2
CATSGRDRGNYGYTF
TGTGCCACCAGCGGCCGGGACAGGGGGAACTATGGCTACACCTTC
>.|11|TRBV3-1/TRBV3-2|once|TRBJ1-4
CASSQVGELFF
TGTGCCAGCAGCCAAGTCGGGGAACTGTTTTTT
>TRBD1|16|TRBV4-1|.|TRBJ2-7
CASSQFHTGTGDEQYF
TGCGCCAGCAGCCAATTCCACACCGGGACAGGGGACGAGCAGTACTTC
>.|13|TRBV7-9|.|TRBJ1-2
CASSLQLRHGYTF
TGTGCCAGCAGCTTACAACTCAGGCATGGCTACACCTTC
>.|15|TRBV4-1|.|TRBJ1-4
CASSQGGGSYEKLFF
TGCGCCAGCAGCCAAGGTGGGGGGAGCTATGAAAAACTGTTTTTT
>TRBD1|13|TRBV29-1|.|TRBJ2-7
CSVDGTGGYEQYF
TGCAGCGTTGACGGGACAGGGGGCTACGAGCAGTACTTC
>TRBD1|15|TRBV2|once|TRBJ2-5
CASSGDRGRVETQYF
TGTGCCAGCAGTGGGGACAGGGGGCGCGTTGAGACCCAGTACTTC
>.|18|TRBV21-1|.|TRBJ2-7
CASTGGGTSGSRGYEQYF
TGTGCCAGCACCGGAGGGGGGACTAGCGGGAGCCGGGGCTACGAGCAGTACTTC
>.|13|TRBV6-5|.|TRBJ1-6
CASSYTNNSPLHF
TGTGCCAGCAGTTACACTAATAATTCACCCCTCCACTTT
>TRBD2|13|TRBV9|.|TRBJ2-5
CASSPGLEETQYF
TGTGCCAGCAGTCCGGGACTAGAAGAGACCCAGTACTTC
>.|14|TRBV5-1|.|TRBJ2-2
CASSLDTHTGELFF
TGCGCCAGCAGCTTGGACACCCACACCGGGGAGCTGTTTTTT
>.|15|TRBV5-1|.|TRBJ2-2
CASSSREFGTGELFF
TGCGCCAGCAGCTCGAGGGAGTTCGGCACCGGGGAGCTGTTTTTT
>.|16|TRBV7-9|few|TRBJ1-6
CASSLLSRQGISPLHF
TGTGCCAGCAGCTTATTGTCGCGTCAGGGGATCTCACCCCTCCACTTT
>TRBD1|13|TRBV2|.|TRBJ2-7
CARSTGTDYEQYF
TGTGCCAGATCTACCGGGACAGACTACGAGCAGTACTTC
>.|13|TRBV30|.|TRBJ1-3
CAWSVLRGSTIYF
TGTGCCTGGAGTGTACTTCGAGGGAGCACCATATATTTT
>.|12|TRBV27|few|TRBJ2-1
CASSFLGNEQFF
TGTGCCAGCAGTTTTCTCGGGAATGAGCAGTTCTTC
>.|14|TRBV30|.|TRBJ1-5
CAWSGTAFNQPQHF
TGTGCCTGGAGTGGGACAGCGTTCAATCAGCCCCAGCATTTT
>.|14|TRBV9|many|TRBJ1-3
CASSVVLGGNTIYF
TGTGCCAGCAGCGTAGTGCTAGGAGGAAACACCATATATTTT
>TRBD1|15|TRBV5-4|.|TRBJ1-1
CASSLGWGQYTEAFF
TGTGCCAGCAGCTTGGGATGGGGACAGTACACTGAAGCTTTCTTT
>TRBD2|15|TRBV4-1|.|TRBJ2-1
CASSQLTSGYNEQFF
TGCGCCAGCAGCCAGCTAACTAGCGGATACAATGAGCAGTTCTTC
>TRBD2|17|TRBV3-1/TRBV3-2|few|TRBJ2-5
CASSQVGGLAGDETQYF
TGTGCCAGCAGCCAAGTTGGAGGACTAGCGGGAGACGAGACCCAGTACTTC
>.|16|TRBV4-3|.|TRBJ1-5
CASSHPRFFAGQPQHF
TGCGCCAGCAGCCACCCCAGGTTCTTTGCTGGTCAGCCCCAGCATTTT
>.|14|TRBV18|.|TRBJ1-5
CASSGDSTNQPQHF
TGTGCCAGCTCAGGCGACAGTACTAATCAGCCCCAGCATTTT
>TRBD1|17|TRBV11-3|few|TRBJ2-1
CASSFGAGTGSYNEQFF
TGTGCCAGCAGCTTTGGAGCCGGGACAGGGTCCTACAATGAGCAGTTCTTC
>.|13|TRBV18|.|TRBJ1-3
CASSDSSGNTIYF
TGTGCCAGCTCGGACAGCTCTGGAAACACCATATATTTT
>.|13|TRBV5-1|.|TRBJ1-5
CASSREGSQPQHF
TGCGCCAGCAGCAGAGAGGGTTCTCAGCCCCAGCATTTT